Below, one T cell receptor (beta chain) is given with its context. This sample was included in a study of blood T cell repertoires in COVID-19. Only in-frame clones appear in the TCRdb table, and some are missing; sequencing was by immunoSEQ multiplex PCR. The sample includes about 300,000 clones, approximately 91% of them seen just once. The V and J ends lost 5 bases and 6 bases respectively, with 14 bases between them. This CDR3 spans 14 amino acids. Germline CDR1 reads MNHNY; CDR2 reads SVGAGI (reference sequence). The J gene is TRBJ1-5, the V gene TRBV6-6, with a tentative D call TRBD1 (6 bases). This clonotype was sampled from a woman aged 40 to 50 who had recovered from COVID-19. Sequencing input: PBMCs or T cells enriched from blood (not recorded which). The chain's CDR3 is CASSTTGLAQPQHF. CDR3 DNA: TGTGCCAGCAGTACCACAGGGTTGGCTCAGCCCCAGCATTTT.